These 21 T cell receptor beta chains share one sample of origin, sequenced in a study of blood T cell repertoires in COVID-19. Clones were read by immunoSEQ multiplex PCR, and TCRdb kept only the in-frame ones, dropping some. The table includes about 350,000 clones, 86% detected once. Specimen: peripheral blood. These receptors were taken from a woman aged 55 to 70 with COVID-19, enrolled during active disease.

As to this clone: The junction does not match germline at one end; this may be a read error. This chain joins TRBV28 and TRBJ2-4, with D perhaps TRBD2 (5 bases). Looked up from germline, CDR1 is MDHEN and CDR2 is SYDVKM. The CDR3 is made up of 14 amino acids. The CDR3 loop is CQTASGIGKNIQYF. Here the CDR3 DNA reads TGCCAGACGGCGTCCGGGATAGGCAAAAACATTCAGTACTTC.

The chain employs TRBV27 and TRBJ2-2; D possibly corresponds to TRBD2 (6 bases). V lost 9 bases to trimming and J lost 3 bases, with 14 bases between them. The germline CDR1 and CDR2 sequences are MNHEY and SMNVEV (reference sequence). The CDR3 runs to 14 residues. Written as DNA, the CDR3 is TGTGCCAGTCGGGACTTCCAAGACACCGGGGAGCTGTTTTTT. This sequence encodes CASRDFQDTGELFF.

The sample holds a few counts of this clone. The chain links TRBV11-3 to TRBJ2-5; D is perhaps TRBD2 (6 bases). Germline CDR1 and CDR2: SGHNT and YENEEA. V lost 5 bases and J 1 base, leaving 20 bases between the germline ends. This CDR3 spans 17 amino acids. CDR3 bases: TGTGCCAGCAGCATAACGGGGCGGGGCGTTACCCAAGAGACCCAGTACTTC. It specifies CASSITGRGVTQETQYF.

DNA of the CDR3: TGTGCCAGCATGTTTGGACAGTTCACCGGGGAGCTGTTTTTT. Encoded protein: CASMFGQFTGELFF. This chain uses TRBV5-6 with TRBJ2-2, with a weak D call TRBD1 (6 bases). Germline CDR1 reads SGHDT; CDR2 reads YYEEEE. V lost 6 bases to trimming and J lost 4 bases, with 13 bases between them. CDR3 length: 14 amino acids.

The chain links TRBV6-5 to TRBJ1-5; no reliable D call. The CDR3 extends over 14 amino acids. Germline V gives CDR1 MNHEY, CDR2 SVGAGI. Trimming cost V 0 bases and J 6 bases, with 9 bases left between them. In nucleotides, the CDR3 is TGTGCCAGCAGTTACTCTGATGGAGTTCAGCCCCAGCATTTT. As protein: CASSYSDGVQPQHF.

This sequence joins TRBV27 and TRBJ1-5; D remains ambiguous. Germline V lookup: CDR1 MNHEY, CDR2 SMNVEV (reference sequence). V was pared by 1 base and J by 2 bases, with 9 bases between. The CDR3 consists of 15 residues. Here the CDR3 DNA reads TGTGCCAGCAGTTTATTCGGGTTCGGCAATCAGCCCCAGCATTTT. Protein: CASSLFGFGNQPQHF.

The gene calls are TRBV7-9 and TRBJ1-2, with D unclear. CDR1 is SEHNR, CDR2 FQNEAQ, per germline (reference sequence). V lost 3 bases and J 7 bases, leaving 18 bases between the germline ends. The CDR3 totals 15 residues. CDR3 residues: CASSFAGSRAGGYTF. The CDR3 nucleotides read TGTGCCAGCAGCTTCGCCGGGTCCCGGGCGGGTGGCTACACCTTC.

The chain carries TRBV9 and TRBJ1-6; TRBD1 aligns across 7 bases. After removal of 4 bases from V and 0 bases from J, the junction contained 4 bases not matched to a gene. CDR3 length equals 16 residues. Germline V lookup: CDR1 SGDLS, CDR2 YYNGEE. The CDR3 reads CASSRDSNSYNSPLHF. CDR3 sequence (DNA): TGTGCCAGCAGCCGGGACAGCAACTCCTATAATTCACCCCTCCACTTT.

V gene TRBV5-6 combines with J gene TRBJ2-1; TRBD2 is a possible D gene (5 bases). V was pared by 4 bases and J by 0 bases, with 11 bases between. Germline V gene lookup returns CDR1 SGHDT and CDR2 YYEEEE. This CDR3 has 15 residues. In nucleotides, the CDR3 is TGTGCCAGCAGCCCCGGACTCAGCTCCTACAATGAGCAGTTCTTC. Its translation: CASSPGLSSYNEQFF.

About this clone: Different DNA sequences within this sample yield the same CDR3. The rearrangement joins TRBV6-5 to TRBJ2-2; D unclear. Germline assignment: CDR1 MNHEY and CDR2 SVGAGI. The length of the CDR3 is 12 residues. V was cut by 9 bases and J by 4 bases, with 9 bases left in between. CDR3 residues: CASTRSTGELFF. The CDR3 bases are TGTGCCAGTACCAGAAGCACCGGGGAGCTGTTTTTT.

This chain connects TRBV6-5 to TRBJ2-1; 7 bases fit TRBD2. V was pared by 3 bases and J by 14 bases, with 19 bases of the junction left unmatched. CDR1 and CDR2 (germline): MNHEY, SVGAGI. This CDR3 has 16 amino acids. The CDR3 DNA reads as TGTGCCAGCAGTTATGACCCGGGACTACCTCTGTCTGGCGAGTTCTTC. As protein: CASSYDPGLPLSGEFF.

Worth noting for this clone: One end of the junction varies from germline; a read error may be responsible. The chain uses TRBV14 and TRBJ2-1, with D hard to call. Germline V gene lookup returns CDR1 SGHDN and CDR2 FVKESK. This CDR3 has 12 residues. This chain's CDR3 is CASGQVRDEQFF. CDR3 sequence (DNA): TGTGCCAGCGGCCAAGTCCGCGATGAGCAGTTCTTC.

A single count supports this clone. This sequence joins TRBV7-9 and TRBJ2-1; D not certain. From germline, CDR1 is SEHNR and CDR2 FQNEAQ (reference sequence). The CDR3 sequence is 14 residues long. Trimming left V 5 bases short and J 0 bases short, with 8 bases between. The CDR3 is CASSLQYSYNEQFF. In nucleotides, the CDR3 is TGTGCCAGCAGCCTGCAGTACTCCTACAATGAGCAGTTCTTC.

This rearrangement joins TRBV7-8 to TRBJ1-2, with TRBD1 identical over 9 bases. There are 14 residues in the CDR3. The V segment lost 0 bases and the J segment 6 bases; nucleotides outside the gene matches: 2. Per germline, CDR1 SGHVS and CDR2 FQNEAQ. The DNA for the CDR3 is TGTGCCAGCAGCTTAGCGGGGGACAGGGATGGCTACACCTTC. Its protein product is CASSLAGDRDGYTF. Full variable domain (rest looked up from reference TRBV7-8 and TRBJ1-2): GAGVSQSPRYKVAKRGQDVALRCDPISGHVSLFWYQQALGQGPEFLTYFQNEAQLDKSGLPSDRFFAERPEGSVSTLKIQRTQQEDSAVYLCASSLAGDRDGYTFGSGTRLTVV.

The rearrangement joins TRBV27 to TRBJ2-7; weak D call: TRBD1 (5 bases). In germline, CDR1 is MNHEY, CDR2 SMNVEV (reference sequence). This CDR3 spans 13 amino acids. V was pared by 5 bases and J by 3 bases, with 11 bases between. The CDR3 here is CASSVTVGYEQYF. In DNA form, the CDR3 reads TGTGCCAGCAGTGTGACAGTTGGCTACGAGCAGTACTTC.

The chain is built from TRBV14 and TRBJ2-7; tentatively, D is TRBD2 (6 bases). Trimming stripped 1 base from V and 3 bases from J, with 10 bases between. This CDR3 comprises 14 residues. The germline CDR1 and CDR2 sequences are SGHDN and FVKESK. In nucleotides, the CDR3 is TGTGCCAGCAGCCAAGGTTGGACTAACTACGAGCAGTACTTC. It codes for CASSQGWTNYEQYF.

The chain combines TRBV5-1 with TRBJ1-4, with TRBD1 matching over 10 bases. V shed 6 bases, J shed 3 bases, and the junction held 5 bases outside the gene matches. From germline, CDR1 is SGHRS and CDR2 YFSETQ. This CDR3 region has 15 residues. CDR3 amino acids: CASKGQGTSNEKLFF. CDR3 nucleotides: TGCGCCAGCAAGGGACAGGGGACGTCTAATGAAAAACTGTTTTTT.

The chain has TRBV5-1 and TRBJ2-1, with D possibly being TRBD1 (6 bases). CDR3 length: 15 residues. Germline CDR1 is SGHRS and CDR2 is YFSETQ. Trimming took 3 bases from V and 3 from J, leaving 13 bases between them. The CDR3 loop reads CASSSLGGNYNEQFF. CDR3 in DNA: TGCGCCAGCAGCTCCCTAGGGGGAAACTACAATGAGCAGTTCTTC.

This clone was recorded at least ten times. This chain links TRBV5-4 with TRBJ1-4; a weak D match, TRBD1 (5 bases). CDR3 length: 15 amino acids. Germline V gene lookup returns CDR1 SGHNT and CDR2 YYREEE (reference sequence). Deletions cut 4 bases from V and 6 bases from J, with 16 bases between. In DNA form, the CDR3 reads TGTGCCAGCAGCCATAATCGGGGGATCGATGAAAAACTGTTTTTT. Translating it yields CASSHNRGIDEKLFF.

The table lists this clone with a count of one. The chain has TRBV28 and TRBJ1-6; D possibly corresponds to TRBD1 (6 bases). This CDR3 is 15 amino acids long. V dropped 6 bases and J dropped 7 bases, with 16 bases sitting between them. Germline V gene sequence: CDR1 MDHEN, CDR2 SYDVKM. CDR3 loop: CASSPGATGNSPLHF. As DNA, the CDR3 is TGTGCCAGCAGCCCAGGGGCGACAGGAAATTCACCCCTCCACTTT. Filled out from reference TRBV28 and TRBJ1-6, the complete variable domain reads DVKVTQSSRYLVKRTGEKVFLECVQDMDHENMFWYRQDPGLGLRLIYFSYDVKMKEKGDIPEGYSVSREKKERFSLILESASTNQTSMYLCASSPGATGNSPLHFGNGTRLTVT.

The chain has TRBV5-1 and TRBJ2-1; maybe TRBD1 (6 bases). Per the germline V gene, CDR1 is SGHRS and CDR2 is YFSETQ. The CDR3 is 13 residues long. The V end lost 4 bases, the J end lost 9 bases, and 14 bases lay between the germline ends. In DNA form, the CDR3 reads TGCGCCAGCAGCCCCCAGGGGACGGGTGAGCAGTTCTTC. It yields the protein CASSPQGTGEQFF.